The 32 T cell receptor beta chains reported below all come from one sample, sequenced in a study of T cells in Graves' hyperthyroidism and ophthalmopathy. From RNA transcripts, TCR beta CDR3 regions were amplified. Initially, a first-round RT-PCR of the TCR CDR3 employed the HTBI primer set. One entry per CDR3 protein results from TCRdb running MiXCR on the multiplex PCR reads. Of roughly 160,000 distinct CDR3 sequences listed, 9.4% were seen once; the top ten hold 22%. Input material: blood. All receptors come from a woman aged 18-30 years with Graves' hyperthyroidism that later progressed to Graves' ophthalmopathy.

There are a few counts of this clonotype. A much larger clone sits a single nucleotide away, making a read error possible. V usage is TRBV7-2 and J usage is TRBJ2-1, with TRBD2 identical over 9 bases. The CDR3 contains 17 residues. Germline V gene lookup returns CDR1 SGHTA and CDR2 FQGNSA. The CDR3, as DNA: TGTGCCAGCAGCCCAGGTGGCGGGGGGGTTAGGTACAATGAGCAGCTCTTC. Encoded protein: CASSPGGGGVRYNEQLF.

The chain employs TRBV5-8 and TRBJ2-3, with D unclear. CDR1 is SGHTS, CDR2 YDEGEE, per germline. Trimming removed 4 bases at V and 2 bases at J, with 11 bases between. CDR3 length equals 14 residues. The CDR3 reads CASSAWTPTDTQYF. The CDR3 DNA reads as TGTGCCAGCAGCGCCTGGACCCCCACAGATACGCAGTATTTT.

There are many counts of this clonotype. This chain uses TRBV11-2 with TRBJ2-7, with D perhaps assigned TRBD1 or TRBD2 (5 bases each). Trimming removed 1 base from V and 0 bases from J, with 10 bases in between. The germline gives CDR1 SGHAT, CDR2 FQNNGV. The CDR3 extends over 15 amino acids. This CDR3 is CASSLGGLSSYEQYF. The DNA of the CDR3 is TGTGCCAGCAGCTTAGGGGGGTTAAGCTCCTACGAGCAGTACTTC.

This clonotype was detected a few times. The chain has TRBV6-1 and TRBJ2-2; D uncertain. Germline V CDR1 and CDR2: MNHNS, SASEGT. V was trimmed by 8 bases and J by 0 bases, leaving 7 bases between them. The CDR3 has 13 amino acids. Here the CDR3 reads CASPIPNTGELFF. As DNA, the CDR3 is TGTGCCAGCCCAATACCGAACACCGGGGAGCTGTTTTTT.

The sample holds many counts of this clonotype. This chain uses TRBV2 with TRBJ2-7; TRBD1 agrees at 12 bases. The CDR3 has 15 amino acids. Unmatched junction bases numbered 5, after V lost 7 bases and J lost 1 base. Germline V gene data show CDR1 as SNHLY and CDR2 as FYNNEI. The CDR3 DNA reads TGTGCCAGCAACCGGGACAGGGGGCTTTCCTACGAGCAGTACTTC. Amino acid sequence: CASNRDRGLSYEQYF.

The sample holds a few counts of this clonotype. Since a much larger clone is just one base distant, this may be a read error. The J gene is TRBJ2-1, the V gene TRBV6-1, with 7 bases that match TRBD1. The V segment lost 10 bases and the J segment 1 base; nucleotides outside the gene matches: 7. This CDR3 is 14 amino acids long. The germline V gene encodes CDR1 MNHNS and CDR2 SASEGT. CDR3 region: CANSRDRSYNEQFF. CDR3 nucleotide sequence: TGTGCCAACAGCAGGGACAGATCCTACAATGAGCAGTTCTTC.

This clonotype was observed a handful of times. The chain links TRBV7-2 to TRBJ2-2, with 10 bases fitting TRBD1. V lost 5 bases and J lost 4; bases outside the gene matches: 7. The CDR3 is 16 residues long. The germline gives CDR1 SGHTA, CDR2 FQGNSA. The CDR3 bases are TGTGCCAGCAGCACCGGGACAGGGGTAGGCACCGGGGAGCTGTTTTTT. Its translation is CASSTGTGVGTGELFF.

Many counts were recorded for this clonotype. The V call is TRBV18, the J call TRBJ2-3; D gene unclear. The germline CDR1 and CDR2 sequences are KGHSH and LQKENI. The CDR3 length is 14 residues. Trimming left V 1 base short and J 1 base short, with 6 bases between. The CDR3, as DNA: TGTGCCAGCTCACCACGGCAGGGCACAGATACGCAGTATTTT. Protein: CASSPRQGTDTQYF.

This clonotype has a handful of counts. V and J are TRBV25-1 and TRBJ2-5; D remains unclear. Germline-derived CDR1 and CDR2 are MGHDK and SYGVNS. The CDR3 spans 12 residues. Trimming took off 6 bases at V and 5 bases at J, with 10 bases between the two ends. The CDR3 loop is CASSPLGETQYF. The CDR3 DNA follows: TGTGCCAGCAGCCCCTTAGGGGAGACCCAGTACTTC.

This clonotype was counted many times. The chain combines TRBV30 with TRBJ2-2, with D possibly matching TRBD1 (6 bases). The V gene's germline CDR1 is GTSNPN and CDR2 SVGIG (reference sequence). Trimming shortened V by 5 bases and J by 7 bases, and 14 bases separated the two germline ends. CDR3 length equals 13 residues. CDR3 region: CAWLIGGVGELFF. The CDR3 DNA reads TGTGCCTGGCTTATTGGGGGCGTCGGGGAGCTGTTTTTT.

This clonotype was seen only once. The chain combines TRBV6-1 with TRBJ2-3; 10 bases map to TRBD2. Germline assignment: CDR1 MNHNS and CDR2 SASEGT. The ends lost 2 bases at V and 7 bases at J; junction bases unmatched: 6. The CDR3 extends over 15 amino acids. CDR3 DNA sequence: TGTGCCAGCAGTGAAAAAGCGGGAGGGCCTTATACGCAGTATTTT. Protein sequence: CASSEKAGGPYTQYF.

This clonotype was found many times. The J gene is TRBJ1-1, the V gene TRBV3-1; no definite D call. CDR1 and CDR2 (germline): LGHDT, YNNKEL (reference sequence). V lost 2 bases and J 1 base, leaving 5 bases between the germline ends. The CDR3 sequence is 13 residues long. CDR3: CASSQNTNTEAFF. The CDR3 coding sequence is TGTGCCAGCAGCCAAAATACGAACACTGAAGCTTTCTTT.

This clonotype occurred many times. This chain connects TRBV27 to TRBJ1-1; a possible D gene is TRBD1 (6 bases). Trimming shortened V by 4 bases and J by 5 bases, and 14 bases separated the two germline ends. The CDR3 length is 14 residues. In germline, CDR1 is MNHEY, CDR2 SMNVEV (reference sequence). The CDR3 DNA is TGTGCCAGCAGTTCAACAGGGTGGGGGACTGAAGCTTTCTTT. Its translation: CASSSTGWGTEAFF.

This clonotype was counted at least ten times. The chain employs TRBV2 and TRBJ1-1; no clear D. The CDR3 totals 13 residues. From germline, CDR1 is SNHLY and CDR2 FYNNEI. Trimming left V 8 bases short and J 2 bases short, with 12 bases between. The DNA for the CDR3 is TGTGCCAGCCGGGCAAGGACTAACACTGAAGCTTTCTTT. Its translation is CASRARTNTEAFF.

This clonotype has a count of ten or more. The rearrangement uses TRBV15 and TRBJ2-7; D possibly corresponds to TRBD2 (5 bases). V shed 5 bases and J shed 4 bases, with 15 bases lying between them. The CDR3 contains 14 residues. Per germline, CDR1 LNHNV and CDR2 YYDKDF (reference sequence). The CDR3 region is CATSPRTTGYEQYF. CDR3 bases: TGTGCCACCAGCCCCCGGACCACGGGGTACGAGCAGTACTTC.

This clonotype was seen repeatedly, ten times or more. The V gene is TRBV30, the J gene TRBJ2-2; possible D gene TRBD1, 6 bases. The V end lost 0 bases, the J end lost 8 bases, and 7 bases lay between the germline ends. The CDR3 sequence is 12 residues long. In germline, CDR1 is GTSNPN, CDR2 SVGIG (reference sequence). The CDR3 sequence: CAWSVRGGELFF. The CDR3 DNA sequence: TGTGCCTGGAGTGTAAGGGGGGGGGAGCTGTTTTTT.

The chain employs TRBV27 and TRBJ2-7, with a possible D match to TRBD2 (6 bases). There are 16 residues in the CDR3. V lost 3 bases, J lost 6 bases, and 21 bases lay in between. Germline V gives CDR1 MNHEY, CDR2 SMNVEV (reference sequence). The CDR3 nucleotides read TGTGCCAGCAGTTTGTCGGCCCCGGGAGAGACCCCCGAGCAGTACTTC. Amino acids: CASSLSAPGETPEQYF.

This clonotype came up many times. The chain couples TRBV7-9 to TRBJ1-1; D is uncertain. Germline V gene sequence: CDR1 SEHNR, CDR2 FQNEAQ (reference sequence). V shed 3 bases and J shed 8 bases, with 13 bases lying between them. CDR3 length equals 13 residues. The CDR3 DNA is TGTGCCAGCAGCTTGTCGGAAGACGACGAAGCTTTCTTT. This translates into CASSLSEDDEAFF.

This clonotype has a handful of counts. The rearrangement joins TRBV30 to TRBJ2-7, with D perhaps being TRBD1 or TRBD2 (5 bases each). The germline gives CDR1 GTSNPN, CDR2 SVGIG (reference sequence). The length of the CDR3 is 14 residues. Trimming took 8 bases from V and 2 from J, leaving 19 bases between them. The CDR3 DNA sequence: TGTGCCCATAAGGCAGGGCAGGGACCCTACGAGCAGTACTTC. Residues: CAHKAGQGPYEQYF. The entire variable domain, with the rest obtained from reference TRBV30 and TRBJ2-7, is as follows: SQTIHQWPATLVQPVGSPLSLECTVEGTSNPNLYWYRQAAGRGLQLLFYSVGIGQISSEVPQNLSASRPQDRQFILSSKKLLLSDSGFYLCAHKAGQGPYEQYFGPGTRLTVT.

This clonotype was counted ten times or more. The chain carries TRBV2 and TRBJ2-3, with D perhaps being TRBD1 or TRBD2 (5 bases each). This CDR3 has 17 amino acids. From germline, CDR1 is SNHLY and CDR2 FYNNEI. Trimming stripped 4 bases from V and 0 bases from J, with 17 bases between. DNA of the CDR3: TGTGCCAGCAGTGCCGCCCTTGGGACGGCGAGCACAGATACGCAGTATTTT. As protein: CASSAALGTASTDTQYF.

The CDR3 DNA is TGTGCCAGCACCGGGTCGCGAGTGTACAATGAGCAGTTCTTC. As protein: CASTGSRVYNEQFF. This chain links TRBV9 with TRBJ2-1, with D hard to call. The V gene lost 6 bases and the J gene lost 4 bases, with 14 bases spanning the gap. Germline CDR1 is SGDLS and CDR2 is YYNGEE. This CDR3 is built from 14 residues.

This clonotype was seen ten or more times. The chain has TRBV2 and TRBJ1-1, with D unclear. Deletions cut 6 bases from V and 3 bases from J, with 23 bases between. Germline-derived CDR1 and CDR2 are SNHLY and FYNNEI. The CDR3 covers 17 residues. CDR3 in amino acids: CASRYRPVIFQDTEAFF. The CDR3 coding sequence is TGTGCCAGCAGATATCGGCCAGTAATCTTTCAGGACACTGAAGCTTTCTTT.

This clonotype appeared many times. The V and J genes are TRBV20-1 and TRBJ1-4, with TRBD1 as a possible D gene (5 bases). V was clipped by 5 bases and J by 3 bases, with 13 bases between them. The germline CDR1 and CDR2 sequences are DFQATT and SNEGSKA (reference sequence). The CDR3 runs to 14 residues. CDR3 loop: CSALSGGANEKLFF. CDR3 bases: TGCAGTGCTCTGTCCGGAGGGGCTAATGAAAAACTGTTTTTT.

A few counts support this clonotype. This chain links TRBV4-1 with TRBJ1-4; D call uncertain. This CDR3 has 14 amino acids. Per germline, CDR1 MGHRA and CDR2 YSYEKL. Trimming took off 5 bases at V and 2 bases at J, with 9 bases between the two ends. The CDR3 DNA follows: TGCGCCAGCAGCTCTAGCGACACTAATGAAAAACTGTTTTTT. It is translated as CASSSSDTNEKLFF.

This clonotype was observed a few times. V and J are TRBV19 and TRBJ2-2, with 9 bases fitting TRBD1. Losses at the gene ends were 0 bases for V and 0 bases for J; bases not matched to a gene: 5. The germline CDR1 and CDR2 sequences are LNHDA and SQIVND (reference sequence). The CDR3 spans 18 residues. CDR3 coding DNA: TGTGCCAGTAGTATAGATGACAGGGGGTGGTCGAACACCGGGGAGCTGTTTTTT. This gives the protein CASSIDDRGWSNTGELFF.

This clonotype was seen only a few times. CDR3 DNA sequence: TGCAGTGCCCAATCGACAGAAAGCTCCTATAATTCACCCCTCCACTTT. Translation gives CSAQSTESSYNSPLHF. The chain couples TRBV20-1 to TRBJ1-6, with D maybe TRBD1 (5 bases). Germline V gene data show CDR1 as DFQATT and CDR2 as SNEGSKA (reference sequence). CDR3 length equals 16 residues. The V end was cut by 6 bases, the J end by 0 bases, with 15 bases between.

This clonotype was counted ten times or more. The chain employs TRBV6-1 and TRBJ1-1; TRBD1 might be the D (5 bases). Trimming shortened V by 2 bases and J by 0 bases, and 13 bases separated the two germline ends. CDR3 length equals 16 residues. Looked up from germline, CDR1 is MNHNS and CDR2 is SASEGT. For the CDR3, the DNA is TGTGCCAGCAGTGAATTCGGGGCGGATTTGAACACTGAAGCTTTCTTT. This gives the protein CASSEFGADLNTEAFF.

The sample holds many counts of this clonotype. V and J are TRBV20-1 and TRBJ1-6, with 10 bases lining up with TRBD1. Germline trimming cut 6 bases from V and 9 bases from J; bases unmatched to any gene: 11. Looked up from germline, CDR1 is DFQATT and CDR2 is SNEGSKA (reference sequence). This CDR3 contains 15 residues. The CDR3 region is CSASPGQGLASPLHF. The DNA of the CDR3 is TGCAGTGCCAGCCCGGGACAGGGGTTGGCTTCACCCCTCCACTTT.

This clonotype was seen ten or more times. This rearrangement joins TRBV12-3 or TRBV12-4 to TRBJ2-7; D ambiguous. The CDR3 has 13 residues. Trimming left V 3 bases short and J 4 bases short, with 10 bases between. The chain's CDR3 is CASSFGRWYEQYF. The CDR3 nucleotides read TGTGCCAGCAGTTTCGGCCGTTGGTACGAGCAGTACTTC.

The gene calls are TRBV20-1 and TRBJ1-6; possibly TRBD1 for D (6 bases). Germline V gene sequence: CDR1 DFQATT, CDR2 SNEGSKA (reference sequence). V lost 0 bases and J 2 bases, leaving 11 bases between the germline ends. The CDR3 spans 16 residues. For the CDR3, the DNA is TGCAGTGCTAGAGAAGGGGGTAGGGCCTATAATTCACCCCTCCACTTT. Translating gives CSAREGGRAYNSPLHF.

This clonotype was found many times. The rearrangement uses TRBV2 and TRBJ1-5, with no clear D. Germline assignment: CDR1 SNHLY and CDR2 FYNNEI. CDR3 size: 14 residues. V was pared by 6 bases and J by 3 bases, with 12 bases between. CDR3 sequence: CASRSGPSNQPQHF. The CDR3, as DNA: TGTGCCAGCAGGTCTGGACCATCCAATCAGCCCCAGCATTTT.

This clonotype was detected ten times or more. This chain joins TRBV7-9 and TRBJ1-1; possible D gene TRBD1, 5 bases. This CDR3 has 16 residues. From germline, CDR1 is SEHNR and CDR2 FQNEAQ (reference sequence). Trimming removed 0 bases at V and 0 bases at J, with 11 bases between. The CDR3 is CASSLASGFMNTEAFF. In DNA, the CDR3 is TGTGCCAGCAGCTTAGCTTCAGGGTTCATGAACACTGAAGCTTTCTTT.